This T cell receptor beta chain is from a study of blood T cells in healthy people across ages. A sample-barcoded 5' primer and a J-beta primer mix were used in a second PCR of roughly 6 to 11 cycles. TCRdb itself ran the 5' RACE reads through MiXCR, one entry per CDR3 protein. The sample lists around 1,700,000 distinct CDR3 sequences; approximately 30% were seen once. V gave up 3 bases and J gave up 6 bases, with 15 bases separating them. CDR1 and CDR2 from the germline V gene are SGHAT and FQDESV (reference sequence). This CDR3 has 14 residues. The chain couples TRBV11-1 to TRBJ2-7, with D maybe TRBD1 (6 bases). The clonotype comes from a woman aged 30 to 39 in good health. Sequenced sample: blood. DNA for the CDR3: TGTGCCAGCAGCTTTAGTAGGGGGTCCCGCGAGCAGTACTTC. It yields the protein CASSFSRGSREQYF.